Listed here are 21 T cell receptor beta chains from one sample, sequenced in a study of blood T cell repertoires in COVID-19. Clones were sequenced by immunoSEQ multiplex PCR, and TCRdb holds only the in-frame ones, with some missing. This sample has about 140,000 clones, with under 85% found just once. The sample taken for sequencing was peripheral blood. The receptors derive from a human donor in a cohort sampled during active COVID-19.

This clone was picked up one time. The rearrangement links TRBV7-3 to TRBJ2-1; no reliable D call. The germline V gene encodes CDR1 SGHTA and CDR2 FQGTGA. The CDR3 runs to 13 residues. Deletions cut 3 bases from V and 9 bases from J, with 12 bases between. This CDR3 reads CASSFPPAAEQFF. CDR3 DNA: TGTGCCAGCAGCTTTCCACCGGCGGCTGAGCAGTTCTTC.

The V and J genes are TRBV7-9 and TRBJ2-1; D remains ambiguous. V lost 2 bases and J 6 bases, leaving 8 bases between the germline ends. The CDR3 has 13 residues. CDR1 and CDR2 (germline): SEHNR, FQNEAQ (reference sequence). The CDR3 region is CASSLIALNEQFF. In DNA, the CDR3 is TGTGCCAGCAGCTTAATAGCTCTCAATGAGCAGTTCTTC.

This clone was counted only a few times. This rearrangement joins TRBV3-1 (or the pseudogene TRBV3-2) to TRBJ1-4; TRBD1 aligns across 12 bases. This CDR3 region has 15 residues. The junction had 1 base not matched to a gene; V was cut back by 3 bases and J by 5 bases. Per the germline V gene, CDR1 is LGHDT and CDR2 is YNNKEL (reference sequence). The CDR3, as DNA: TGTGCCAGCAGCCAGGGACAGGGGGCGAATGAAAAACTGTTTTTT. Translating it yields CASSQGQGANEKLFF.

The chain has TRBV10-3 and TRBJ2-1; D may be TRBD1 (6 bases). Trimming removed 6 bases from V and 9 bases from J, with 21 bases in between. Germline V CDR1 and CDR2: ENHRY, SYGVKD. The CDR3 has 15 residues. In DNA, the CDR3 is TGTGCCATCAGACTTACTCGAGGGGGTGGCGGTGAGCAGTTCTTC. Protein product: CAIRLTRGGGGEQFF.

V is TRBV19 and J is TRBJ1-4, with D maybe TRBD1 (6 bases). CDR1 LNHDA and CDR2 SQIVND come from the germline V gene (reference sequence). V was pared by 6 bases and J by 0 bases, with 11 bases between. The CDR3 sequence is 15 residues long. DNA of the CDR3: TGTGCCAGTAGACCGGACAGAACAACTAATGAAAAACTGTTTTTT. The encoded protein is CASRPDRTTNEKLFF.

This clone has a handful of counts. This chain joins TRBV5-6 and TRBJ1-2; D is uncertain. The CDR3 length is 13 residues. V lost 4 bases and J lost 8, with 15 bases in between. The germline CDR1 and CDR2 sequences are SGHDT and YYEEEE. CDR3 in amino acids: CASSLLSVVGYTF. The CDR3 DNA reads TGTGCCAGCAGCCTACTTTCGGTGGTGGGCTACACCTTC.

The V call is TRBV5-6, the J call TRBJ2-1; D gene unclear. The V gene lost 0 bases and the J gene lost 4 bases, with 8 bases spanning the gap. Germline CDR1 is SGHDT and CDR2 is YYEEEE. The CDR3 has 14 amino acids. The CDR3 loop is CASSLGQVYNEQFF. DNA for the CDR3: TGTGCCAGCAGCTTGGGGCAGGTATACAATGAGCAGTTCTTC. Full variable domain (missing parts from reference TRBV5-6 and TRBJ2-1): DAGVTQSPTHLIKTRGQQVTLRCSPKSGHDTVSWYQQALGQGPQFIFQYYEEEERQRGNFPDRFSGHQFPNYSSELNVNALLLGDSALYLCASSLGQVYNEQFFGPGTRLTVL.

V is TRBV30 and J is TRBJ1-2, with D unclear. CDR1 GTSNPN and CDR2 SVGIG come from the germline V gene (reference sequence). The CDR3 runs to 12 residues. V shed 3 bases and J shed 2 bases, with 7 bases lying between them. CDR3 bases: TGTGCCTGGAGCGCGGGGAACTATGGCTACACCTTC. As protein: CAWSAGNYGYTF.

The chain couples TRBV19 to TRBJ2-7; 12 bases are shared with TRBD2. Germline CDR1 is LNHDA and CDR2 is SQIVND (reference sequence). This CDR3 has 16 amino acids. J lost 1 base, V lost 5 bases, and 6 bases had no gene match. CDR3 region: CASSFGLAGTSYEQYF. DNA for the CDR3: TGTGCCAGTAGTTTCGGACTAGCGGGAACTTCCTACGAGCAGTACTTC. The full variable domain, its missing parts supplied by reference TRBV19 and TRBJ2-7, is DGGITQSPKYLFRKEGQNVTLSCEQNLNHDAMYWYRQDPGQGLRLIYYSQIVNDFQKGDIAEGYSVSREKKESFPLTVTSAQKNPTAFYLCASSFGLAGTSYEQYFGPGTRLTVT.

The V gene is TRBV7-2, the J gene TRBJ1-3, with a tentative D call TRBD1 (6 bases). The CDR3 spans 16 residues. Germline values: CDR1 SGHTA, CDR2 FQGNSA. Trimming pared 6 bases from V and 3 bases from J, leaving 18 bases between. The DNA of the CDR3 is TGTGCCAGCAGTCCCAACAGGGTGCTCGGTGGAAACACCATATATTTT. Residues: CASSPNRVLGGNTIYF.

CDR3 coding DNA: TGTGCCAGCAGTAATACAGTAAATGGCTACACCTTC. It translates to CASSNTVNGYTF. The V gene is TRBV28, the J gene TRBJ1-2; D gene ambiguous. The CDR3 consists of 12 residues. Germline V gene lookup returns CDR1 MDHEN and CDR2 SYDVKM. V was cut by 5 bases and J by 6 bases, with 10 bases left in between.

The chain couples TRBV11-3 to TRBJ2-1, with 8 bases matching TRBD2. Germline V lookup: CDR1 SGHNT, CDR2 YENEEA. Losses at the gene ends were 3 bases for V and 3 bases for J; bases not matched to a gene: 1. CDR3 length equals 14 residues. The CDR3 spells CASSFSGNYNEQFF. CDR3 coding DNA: TGTGCCAGCAGCTTTAGCGGGAACTACAATGAGCAGTTCTTC.

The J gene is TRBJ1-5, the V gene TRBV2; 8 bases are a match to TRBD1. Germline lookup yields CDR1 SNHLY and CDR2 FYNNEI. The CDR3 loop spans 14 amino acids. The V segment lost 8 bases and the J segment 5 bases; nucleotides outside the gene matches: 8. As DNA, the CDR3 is TGTGCCAGCGCCCGGACAGGGAGCTATCAGCCCCAGCATTTT. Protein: CASARTGSYQPQHF.

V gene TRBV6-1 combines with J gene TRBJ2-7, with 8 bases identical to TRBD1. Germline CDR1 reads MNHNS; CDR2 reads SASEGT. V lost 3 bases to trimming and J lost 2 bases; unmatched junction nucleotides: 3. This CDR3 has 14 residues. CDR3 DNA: TGTGCCAGCAGTGAGACAGGGGCCCCCTACGAGCAGTACTTC. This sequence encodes CASSETGAPYEQYF.

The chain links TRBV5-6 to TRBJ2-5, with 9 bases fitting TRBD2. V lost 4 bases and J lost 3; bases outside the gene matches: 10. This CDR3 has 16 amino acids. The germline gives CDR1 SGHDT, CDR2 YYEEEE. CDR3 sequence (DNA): TGTGCCAGCAGCGCTAGCGGGATCCCCCCGGAAGAGACCCAGTACTTC. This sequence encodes CASSASGIPPEETQYF.

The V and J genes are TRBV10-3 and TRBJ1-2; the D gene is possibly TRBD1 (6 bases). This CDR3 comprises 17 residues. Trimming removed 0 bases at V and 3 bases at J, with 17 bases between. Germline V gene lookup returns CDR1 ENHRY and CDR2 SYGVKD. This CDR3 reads CAISESGWGRGHYGYTF. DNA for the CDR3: TGTGCCATCAGTGAGTCGGGGTGGGGGCGCGGCCACTATGGCTACACCTTC.

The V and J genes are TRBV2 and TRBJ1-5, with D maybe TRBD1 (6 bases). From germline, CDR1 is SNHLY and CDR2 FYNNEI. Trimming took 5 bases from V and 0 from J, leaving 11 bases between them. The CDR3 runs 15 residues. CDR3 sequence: CASSPDRFSNQPQHF. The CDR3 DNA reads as TGTGCCAGCAGTCCGGACAGATTTAGCAATCAGCCCCAGCATTTT. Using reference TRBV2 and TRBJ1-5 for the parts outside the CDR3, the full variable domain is EPEVTQTPSHQVTQMGQEVILRCVPISNHLYFYWYRQILGQKVEFLVSFYNNEISEKSEIFDDQFSVERPDGSNFTLKIRSTKLEDSAMYFCASSPDRFSNQPQHFGDGTRLSIL.

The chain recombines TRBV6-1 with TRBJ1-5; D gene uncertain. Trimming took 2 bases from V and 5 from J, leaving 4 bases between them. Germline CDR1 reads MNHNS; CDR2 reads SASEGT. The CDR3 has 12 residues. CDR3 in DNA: TGTGCCAGCAGTGAATATGATCAGCCCCAGCATTTT. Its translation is CASSEYDQPQHF.

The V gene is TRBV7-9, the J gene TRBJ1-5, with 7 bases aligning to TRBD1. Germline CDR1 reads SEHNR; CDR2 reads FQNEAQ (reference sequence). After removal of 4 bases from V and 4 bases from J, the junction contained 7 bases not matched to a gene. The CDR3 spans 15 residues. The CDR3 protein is CASSSEGQPNQPQHF. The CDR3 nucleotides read TGTGCCAGCAGCTCTGAGGGACAGCCTAATCAGCCCCAGCATTTT.

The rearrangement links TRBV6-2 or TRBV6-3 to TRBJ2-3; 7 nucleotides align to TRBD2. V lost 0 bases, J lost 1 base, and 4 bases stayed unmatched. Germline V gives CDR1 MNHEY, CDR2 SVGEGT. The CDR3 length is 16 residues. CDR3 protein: CASSYSGRDRTDTQYF. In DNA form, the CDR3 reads TGTGCCAGCAGTTACTCGGGGAGGGACCGCACAGATACGCAGTATTTT.

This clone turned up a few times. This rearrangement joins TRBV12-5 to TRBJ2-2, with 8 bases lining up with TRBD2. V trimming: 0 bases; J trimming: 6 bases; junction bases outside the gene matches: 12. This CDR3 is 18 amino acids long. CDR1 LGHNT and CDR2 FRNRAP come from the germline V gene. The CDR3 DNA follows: TGTGCTAGTGGTTTGGTTTTCTTTGGCGTCGGGGGGGCCGGGGAGCTGTTTTTT. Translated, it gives CASGLVFFGVGGAGELFF.